This is a list of T cell receptor beta chains from one sample in a study of T cells after yellow fever vaccination. MiXCR, applied by TCRdb to the 5' RACE reads, yields one record per CDR3 protein. The sample shows around 610,000 distinct CDR3 sequences, approximately 13% of them seen only once. Sample: PBMCs, taken on the day of the yellow fever booster vaccination. Receptor source: a young man who received the YFV17D yellow fever vaccine. Each CDR3 is given with its conserved first and last residue. Clone size appears in some rows only: once, few, many, or a class for an expanded clone.

cdr3_aa | v_call | clone_size | j_call
CASSHSDRVSTYEQYF | TRBV4-1 | NA | TRBJ2-7
CASAMGLGSTEAFF | TRBV7-2 | NA | TRBJ1-1
CASSRLTSGVYEQYF | TRBV7-2 | NA | TRBJ2-7
CAWSPDFGTQYF | TRBV30 | few | TRBJ2-3
CAISGSGVNYEQYF | TRBV10-3 | NA | TRBJ2-7
CASSQNRTHNEQFF | TRBV11-2 | few | TRBJ2-1
CASSPGGRDQETQYF | TRBV19 | few | TRBJ2-5
CASSYSTSEQYF | TRBV6-2/TRBV6-3 | NA | TRBJ2-7
CASSLVSSHQDTIYF | TRBV5-1 | NA | TRBJ1-3
CSADMDTEAFF | TRBV20-1 | NA | TRBJ1-1